A single T cell receptor (beta chain) is shown here with its context. Trimming took off 6 bases at V and 4 bases at J, with 17 bases between the two ends. The CDR3 loop spans 15 amino acids. The germline CDR1 and CDR2 sequences are LNHDA and SQIVND (reference sequence). The repertoire was sequenced with immunoSEQ multiplex PCR; TCRdb's copy has only in-frame clones and lacks some. There are some 2,000,000 clones in the sample; just under 95% occur only once, and roughly 1.1% lies in the top ten. Only CD45RO-negative cells positively selected for CCR7 counted as naive CD8 cells, so terminally differentiated effector memory CD45RA+ cells were excluded. The data derive from a study of shared clonotypes between healthy human individuals.

The J gene is TRBJ2-3, the V gene TRBV19; D is perhaps TRBD2 (5 bases). The sequencing sample was made of naive CD8+ T cells sorted from blood. The origin of this receptor is a man younger than 35 in good health. In DNA, the CDR3 is TGTGCCAGTAGCCTCAACCCCTCCGGGGCAGATACGCAGTATTTT. The encoded protein is CASSLNPSGADTQYF. Drawing the rest from reference TRBV19 and TRBJ2-3, the complete variable domain is DGGITQSPKYLFRKEGQNVTLSCEQNLNHDAMYWYRQDPGQGLRLIYYSQIVNDFQKGDIAEGYSVSREKKESFPLTVTSAQKNPTAFYLCASSLNPSGADTQYFGPGTRLTVL.